This TCR beta chain was observed in a study of T cell repertoires in cytomegalovirus infection. Findings of the study overall: Cumulative frequency (of public TCR beta family members) identified carriers of CMV plus the relevant HLA.

The CDR3 is made up of 15 amino acids. The germline CDR1 and CDR2 sequences are MGHRA and YSYEKL. V gave up 1 base and J gave up 4 bases; unmatched junction bases: 7. Each CDR3 protein is one row after TCRdb ran MiXCR on the reads. This table holds 900,000 to 950,000 distinct CDR3 sequences, less than 40% found once. In the case of this clonotype: The target antigen is unknown.

The source of this sequence is a human donor in good health (CMV status not recorded). Some clones in this sample may be carry-over from other donors' samples. The chain combines TRBV4-1 with TRBJ2-7, with TRBD2 matching over 7 bases. The specimen was cultured CD8+ T cells from PBMCs, collected from culture after CMV antigen stimulation. The CDR3 bases are TGCGCCAGCAGCCAAGCAAACGGGGGGTTGTACGAGCAGTACTTC. This sequence encodes CASSQANGGLYEQYF.